The T cell receptor (beta chain) under discussion was sequenced for a study of shared T cell receptors in the human thymus. Trimming stripped 3 bases from V and 0 bases from J, with 15 bases between. Germline V gene lookup returns CDR1 MNHNS and CDR2 SASEGT. The CDR3 loop spans 16 amino acids. The method was immunoSEQ multiplex PCR; TCRdb's version includes in-frame clones alone and lacks a portion of them. The sample holds 540,000 or so clones, 70% to 80% seen once. These data also featured in a second study, about human thymus T cells.

The V call is TRBV6-1, the J call TRBJ2-7; D might be TRBD2 (5 bases). Specimen: thymocytes. The sequence was collected from a boy under three years old with a congenital heart defect. CDR3 coding DNA: TGTGCCAGCAGTGATGGGGTAGCGTTCCTCTCCTACGAGCAGTACTTC. Amino acid sequence: CASSDGVAFLSYEQYF.